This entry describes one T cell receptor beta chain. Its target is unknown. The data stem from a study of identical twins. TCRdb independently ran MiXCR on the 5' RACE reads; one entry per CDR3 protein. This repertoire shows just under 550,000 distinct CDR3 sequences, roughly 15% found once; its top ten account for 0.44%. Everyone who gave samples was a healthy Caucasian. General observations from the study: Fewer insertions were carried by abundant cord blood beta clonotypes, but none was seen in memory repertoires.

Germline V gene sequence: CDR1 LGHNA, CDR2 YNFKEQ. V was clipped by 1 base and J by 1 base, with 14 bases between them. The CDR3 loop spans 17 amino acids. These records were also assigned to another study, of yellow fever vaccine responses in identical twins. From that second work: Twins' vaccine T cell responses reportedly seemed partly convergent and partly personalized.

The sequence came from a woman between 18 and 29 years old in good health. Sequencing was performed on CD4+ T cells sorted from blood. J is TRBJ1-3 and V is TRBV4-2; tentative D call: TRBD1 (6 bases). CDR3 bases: TGTGCCAGCAGCCAAGCTCAGGGGACAACTTCTGGAAACACCATATATTTT. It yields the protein CASSQAQGTTSGNTIYF.